One and the same sample provided the 20 T cell receptor beta chains below, sequenced in a study of T cells after yellow fever vaccination. TCRdb analysed the 5' RACE reads with MiXCR anew, one entry per CDR3 protein. In the table there are 250,000 to 350,000 distinct CDR3 sequences, 3.5% to 4.5% of which are singletons. This specimen was PBMCs, taken 15 days after the yellow fever booster vaccination. The receptors derive from a man between 18 and 29 years old who received the YFV17D yellow fever vaccine.

This clonotype was detected ten times or more. The chain is built from TRBV20-1 and TRBJ1-5, with TRBD1 matching over 8 bases. J gave up 1 base and V 2 bases, and 7 bases lay outside the gene matches. The CDR3 has 16 amino acids. Germline lookup yields CDR1 DFQATT and CDR2 SNEGSKA (reference sequence). The CDR3 nucleotides are TGCAGTGCTAGACCCCTCGGACAGGGAAGCAATCAGCCCCAGCATTTT. This codes for CSARPLGQGSNQPQHF.

In regard to this clonotype: This clone may be a read error of a much larger clone one base away. This CDR3 reads CASSQGLAENEQFF. The DNA of the CDR3 is TGCGCCAGCAGCCAAGGACTAGCGGAGAATGAGCAGTTCTTC. The genes are TRBV5-1 and TRBJ2-1; TRBD2 matches 10 bases. The V segment lost 4 bases and the J segment 7 bases; nucleotides outside the gene matches: 5. CDR3 length equals 14 residues. Germline CDR1 SGHRS, CDR2 YFSETQ.

This clonotype was detected only a few times. The chain joins TRBV7-2 to TRBJ1-1; D remains unclear. The CDR3 consists of 16 residues. Per the germline V gene, CDR1 is SGHTA and CDR2 is FQGNSA. Trimming cost V 0 bases and J 1 base, with 12 bases left between them. CDR3 sequence (DNA): TGTGCCAGCAGCTTAGCCGTAGGGATGAGGAACACTGAAGCTTTCTTT. Protein sequence: CASSLAVGMRNTEAFF.

This clonotype was detected many times. This chain connects TRBV7-2 to TRBJ2-3, with D maybe TRBD1 (5 bases). V lost 0 bases, J lost 0 bases, and 10 bases lay in between. CDR1 and CDR2 (germline): SGHTA, FQGNSA. CDR3 size: 16 residues. CDR3 nucleotide sequence: TGTGCCAGCAGCTTAGCGCCGTGGGGCAGCACAGATACGCAGTATTTT. Translated, it gives CASSLAPWGSTDTQYF.

This clonotype was picked up many times. The chain is built from TRBV25-1 and TRBJ2-7; D may correspond to TRBD1 or TRBD2 (7 bases each). The CDR3 contains 15 residues. Germline CDR1 is MGHDK and CDR2 is SYGVNS. The V gene lost 6 bases and the J gene lost 0 bases, with 15 bases spanning the gap. CDR3 in amino acids: CASSRGEGASYEQYF. The CDR3 coding sequence is TGTGCCAGCAGCCGAGGGGAGGGGGCCTCCTACGAGCAGTACTTC.

This clonotype was seen at least ten times. This chain links TRBV6-5 with TRBJ1-2; D uncertain. In germline, CDR1 is MNHEY, CDR2 SVGAGI. This CDR3 has 13 amino acids. V lost 2 bases, J lost 1 base, and 5 bases lay in between. CDR3 DNA: TGTGCCAGCAGTTACGGAGATAACTATGGCTACACCTTC. Its protein product is CASSYGDNYGYTF.

There are many counts of this clonotype. This sequence joins TRBV7-8 and TRBJ1-1; D gene unclear. Germline V gene sequence: CDR1 SGHVS, CDR2 FQNEAQ. The CDR3 loop spans 13 amino acids. The V and J ends lost 5 bases and 1 base respectively, with 8 bases between them. In nucleotides, the CDR3 is TGTGCCAGCAGCCACGGACGGAACACTGAAGCTTTCTTT. Its protein is CASSHGRNTEAFF. The whole variable domain, remainder taken from reference TRBV7-8 and TRBJ1-1, is GAGVSQSPRYKVAKRGQDVALRCDPISGHVSLFWYQQALGQGPEFLTYFQNEAQLDKSGLPSDRFFAERPEGSVSTLKIQRTQQEDSAVYLCASSHGRNTEAFFGQGTRLTVV.

This chain joins TRBV6-1 and TRBJ2-3; possible D gene TRBD1, 5 bases. CDR1 MNHNS and CDR2 SASEGT come from the germline V gene. There are 13 residues in the CDR3. V was clipped by 8 bases and J by 2 bases, with 11 bases between them. The CDR3 coding sequence is TGTGCCAGCGAGGCAGGGAACACAGATACGCAGTATTTT. Translating gives CASEAGNTDTQYF.

The J gene is TRBJ1-3, the V gene TRBV2; 10 bases are a match to TRBD1. J was trimmed by 2 bases and V by 3 bases; bases with no gene match: 1. The CDR3 spans 15 residues. CDR1 and CDR2 (germline): SNHLY, FYNNEI. CDR3 protein: CASSEGTGAGNTIYF. The CDR3, as DNA: TGTGCCAGCAGTGAGGGGACAGGGGCTGGAAACACCATATATTTT.

The CDR3 sequence: CASTAAGVPVGELFF. CDR3 in DNA: TGTGCCAGCACTGCGGCGGGGGTCCCCGTCGGGGAGCTGTTTTTT. The J gene is TRBJ2-2, the V gene TRBV12-3 or TRBV12-4; 7 nucleotides match TRBD2. V lost 7 bases, J lost 7 bases, and 12 bases stayed unmatched. The CDR3 sequence is 15 residues long.

This clonotype was seen many times. This sequence joins TRBV5-1 and TRBJ2-3; 8 positions match TRBD2. The germline V gene encodes CDR1 SGHRS and CDR2 YFSETQ. V dropped 0 bases and J dropped 6; count of bases not matched to a gene: 9. There are 16 residues in the CDR3. The CDR3 protein is CASSLASAGGADTQYF. The CDR3 bases are TGCGCCAGCAGCTTGGCCTCTGCGGGGGGAGCCGATACGCAGTATTTT. Full variable domain (missing parts from reference TRBV5-1 and TRBJ2-3): KAGVTQTPRYLIKTRGQQVTLSCSPISGHRSVSWYQQTPGQGLQFLFEYFSETQRNKGNFPGRFSGRQFSNSRSEMNVSTLELGDSALYLCASSLASAGGADTQYFGPGTRLTVL.

This clonotype was seen many times. This chain joins TRBV7-8 and TRBJ2-5; no clear D gene. Germline V gene data show CDR1 as SGHVS and CDR2 as FQNEAQ. The CDR3 loop spans 13 amino acids. Between the trimmed V and J ends, which lost 10 bases and 5 bases, there was a span of 17 bases. The CDR3 loop reads CATSGPIRETQYF. DNA for the CDR3: TGTGCCACCTCTGGTCCGATTAGGGAGACCCAGTACTTC.

This chain links TRBV5-1 with TRBJ1-2; D remains ambiguous. Germline values: CDR1 SGHRS, CDR2 YFSETQ. Trimming took 2 bases from V and 7 from J, leaving 12 bases between them. The CDR3 has 13 amino acids. The CDR3 reads CASSFQGESGYTF. The DNA for the CDR3 is TGCGCCAGCAGCTTCCAAGGAGAGAGTGGCTACACCTTC.

This clonotype came up many times. The rearrangement links TRBV29-1 to TRBJ2-3; TRBD2 agrees at 10 bases. The CDR3 totals 22 residues. V lost 0 bases and J lost 2; bases outside the gene matches: 23. The germline V gene has CDR1 SQVTM and CDR2 ANQGSEA. CDR3 sequence: CSVEDVPLAGARLGQFTDTQYF. CDR3 in DNA: TGCAGCGTTGAAGATGTTCCTCTAGCGGGGGCGCGTCTAGGCCAATTCACAGATACGCAGTATTTT.

This clonotype was counted at least ten times. This chain links TRBV6-1 with TRBJ1-1, with D unclear. The CDR3 loop spans 15 amino acids. V lost 2 bases to trimming and J lost 1 base, with 11 bases between them. The germline CDR1 and CDR2 sequences are MNHNS and SASEGT. The CDR3 here is CASSEPTRENTEAFF. CDR3 sequence (DNA): TGTGCCAGCAGTGAACCGACCCGGGAGAACACTGAAGCTTTCTTT.

This clonotype has a count of ten or more. The chain combines TRBV28 with TRBJ2-1; 7 bases agree with TRBD1. V dropped 5 bases and J dropped 5; count of bases not matched to a gene: 12. The CDR3 contains 16 residues. Germline V lookup: CDR1 MDHEN, CDR2 SYDVKM. Here the CDR3 DNA reads TGTGCCAGCAGTCCGCCTCGGGACAGCCACAACAATGAGCAGTTCTTC. Translation: CASSPPRDSHNNEQFF.

This clonotype was detected many times. This chain joins TRBV6-5 and TRBJ1-2; D uncertain. Germline V CDR1 and CDR2: MNHEY, SVGAGI. The CDR3 has 14 residues. V was cut by 0 bases and J by 2 bases, with 7 bases left in between. The CDR3 coding sequence is TGTGCCAGCAGTTACTCGAGGGTCAACTATGGCTACACCTTC. Residues: CASSYSRVNYGYTF.

This clonotype was detected only a few times. The V gene is TRBV7-2, the J gene TRBJ2-4; perhaps TRBD2 as D (6 bases). There are 18 residues in the CDR3. CDR1 and CDR2 (germline): SGHTA, FQGNSA. V lost 5 bases and J lost 0, with 20 bases in between. The CDR3 protein is CASSSRAGINVAKNIQYF. CDR3 nucleotide sequence: TGTGCCAGCAGCAGTAGGGCGGGGATTAACGTAGCCAAAAACATTCAGTACTTC.

The V gene is TRBV11-3, the J gene TRBJ2-5; TRBD1 matches at 12 bases. J gave up 5 bases and V 5 bases, and 9 bases lay outside the gene matches. The germline CDR1 and CDR2 sequences are SGHNT and YENEEA. CDR3 length equals 16 residues. DNA for the CDR3: TGTGCCAGCAGCCGAACCGGGACAGGGGGCGCGGAGACCCAGTACTTC. Translated: CASSRTGTGGAETQYF.

This clonotype was found a few times. The rearrangement joins TRBV11-2 to TRBJ1-1; D call uncertain. V was trimmed by 5 bases and J by 3 bases, leaving 10 bases between them. The CDR3 contains 13 residues. Germline CDR1 and CDR2: SGHAT and FQNNGV. CDR3 sequence (DNA): TGTGCCAGCAGCGTTCGGGAGTACACTGAAGCTTTCTTT. It translates to CASSVREYTEAFF.